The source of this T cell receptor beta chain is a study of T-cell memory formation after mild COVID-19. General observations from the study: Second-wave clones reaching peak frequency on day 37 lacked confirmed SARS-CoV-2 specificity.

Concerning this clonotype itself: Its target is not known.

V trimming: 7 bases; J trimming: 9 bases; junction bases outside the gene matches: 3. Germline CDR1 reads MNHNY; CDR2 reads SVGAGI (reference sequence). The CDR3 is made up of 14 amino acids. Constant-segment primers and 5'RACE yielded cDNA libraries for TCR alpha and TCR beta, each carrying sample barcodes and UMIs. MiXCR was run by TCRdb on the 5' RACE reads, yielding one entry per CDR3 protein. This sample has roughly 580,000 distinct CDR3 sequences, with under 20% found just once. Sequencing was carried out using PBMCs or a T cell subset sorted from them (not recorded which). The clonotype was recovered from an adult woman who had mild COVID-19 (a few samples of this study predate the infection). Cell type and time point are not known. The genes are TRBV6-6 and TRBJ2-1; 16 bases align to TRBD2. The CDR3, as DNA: TGTGCCAGCACGGGACTAGCGGGGGGGCGTGAGCAGTTCTTC. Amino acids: CASTGLAGGREQFF.